This TCR beta chain was sequenced for a study of early T cells in non-severe SARS-CoV-2 infection (dated by TCRdb to about 2021). About the investigation overall: Because TCR sequencing was done on bulk RNA from unsorted whole blood, the alpha and beta chains could not be paired.

Libraries were prepared through 5' RACE. Data came from a NextSeq 500. The TCR library protocol attached unique molecular identifiers to individual cDNA molecules to correct for sequencing error and PCR bias. TCR alpha and beta chains were both sequenced, and the abundances of alpha and beta sequences in each sample were closely correlated with each other. The published analysis was carried out like this. Decombinator V4 was used to perform V gene, J gene and CDR3 annotation of TCR sequences. TCRs were defined as expanded if a significant change between any two time points was detected under a Poisson model with p below 0.0001. TCR abundances were normalised to the total number of TCRs sequenced in each sample and reported as counts per million. MAIT TCRs were defined by TRAV1-2 paired with TRAJ12, TRAJ20 or TRAJ33, and iNKT TCRs by TRAV10 paired with TRAJ18. A search of VDJdb, accessed on 1 November 2021, was run for TCRs annotated to CMV, EBV and SARS-CoV-2, with TCRs annotated for multiple antigens excluded. TCRdb reran the public reads through fastp at Q25 and MiXCR, keeping productive beta chains. When rows share a CDR3 protein, they turn into one entry using the most common DNA and genes. TCRdb's processing, not the authors' own work, is the source of the V and J calls. This sample has fewer than 85,000 distinct CDR3 sequences in its table, and roughly 13% of those were observed once. In total, the top ten clones hold 6% of the sample.

V loses 2 bases, J loses 2 bases, and the germline ends lie 9 bases apart. The germline V gene encodes CDR1 KGHSH and CDR2 LQKENI. Spanning cysteine to phenylalanine, the CDR3 consists of 15 amino acids. Of the read, only the CDR3 DNA is kept; its 45 bases are in frame from base 1. This clonotype was seen ten or more times. Its antigen has not been determined. Base qualities are not at hand, and no much larger clone is one base apart. A case-control design nested within a healthcare worker cohort in London, UK, was used, with weekly nasopharyngeal swab PCR tests and blood sampling performed. Healthcare workers were recruited during the week of the UK lockdown, between 23 and 31 March 2020, and followed weekly for up to about 15 weeks. The paper as a whole reports these results and caveats: VDJdb matching was skewed toward anti-spike CD8 responses and likely underestimated virus-specific expansions, missing private and CD4 specificities.

Input material: whole blood. This chain joins TRBV18 to TRBJ1-4, with TRBD1 as a weak D call on 6 bases. The sequence came from an adult who was a healthcare worker with PCR-confirmed SARS-CoV-2 infection or an uninfected control (not recorded which). CDR3 region: CASSPTGPTNEKLFF. The sequenced DNA: TGTGCCAGCTCACCAACAGGGCCGACTAATGAAAAACTGTTTTTT.